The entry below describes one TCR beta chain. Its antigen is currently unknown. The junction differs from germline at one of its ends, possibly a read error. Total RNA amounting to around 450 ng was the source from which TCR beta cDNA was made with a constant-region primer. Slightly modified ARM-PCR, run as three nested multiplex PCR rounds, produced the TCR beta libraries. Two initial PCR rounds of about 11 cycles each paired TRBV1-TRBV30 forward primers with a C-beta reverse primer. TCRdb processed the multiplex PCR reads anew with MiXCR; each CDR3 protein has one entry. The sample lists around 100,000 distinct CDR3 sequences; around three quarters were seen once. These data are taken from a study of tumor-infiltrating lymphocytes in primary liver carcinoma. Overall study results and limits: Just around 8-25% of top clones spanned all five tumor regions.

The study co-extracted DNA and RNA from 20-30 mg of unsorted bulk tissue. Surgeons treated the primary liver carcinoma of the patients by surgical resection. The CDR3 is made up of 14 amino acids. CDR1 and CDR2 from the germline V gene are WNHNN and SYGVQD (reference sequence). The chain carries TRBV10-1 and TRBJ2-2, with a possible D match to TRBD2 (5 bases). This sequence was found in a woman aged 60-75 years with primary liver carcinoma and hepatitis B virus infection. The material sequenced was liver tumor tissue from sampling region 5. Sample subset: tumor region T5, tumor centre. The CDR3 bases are TGCGCCAGCGGTGGCCCCGCGGAACCCGGGGAGCTGTTTTTC. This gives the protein CASGGPAEPGELFF.